A selection of T cell receptor beta chains follows, all from one sample in a study of CD4 and CD8 cells across lung adenocarcinoma regions. TCRdb called the PCR reads again in MiXCR, with one record for every CDR3 protein. The data hold 12,000 or so distinct CDR3 sequences, with 45% to 55% observed a single time. Sequencing was carried out using CD8+ T cells from the margin of a lung tumor. These TCRs come from a female donor with lung adenocarcinoma. The CD4 and CD8 labels of this study may be unreliable. Each CDR3 is given with its conserved first and last residue. A D gene is named only where the DNA matches it firmly. The size field is filled for only some rows; it gives once, few, many or a size class.

j_call clone_size v_call d_call cdr3_nt cdr3_aa
TRBJ1-6 few TRBV27 NA TGTGCCAGCAGTTTGTTTAAGGGGGAGGGTTCACCCCTCCACTTT CASSLFKGEGSPLHF
TRBJ2-3 NA TRBV10-1 NA TGCGCGGGGAGTGGGGTAAGTGACCAAGATACGCAGTATTTT CAGSGVSDQDTQYF
TRBJ1-1 many TRBV7-2 NA TGTGCCAGCAGCTTAGTCGGGGGGGCCTACACTGAAGCTTTCTTT CASSLVGGAYTEAFF
TRBJ2-1 NA TRBV12-3/TRBV12-4 TRBD2 TGTGCCAGCAGAACAGCGGGGAATGAGCAGTTCTTC CASRTAGNEQFF
TRBJ2-7 many TRBV6-1 NA TGTGCCAGCAGGTCGGGACGGACCGAGGACGAGCAGTACTTC CASRSGRTEDEQYF
TRBJ2-5 NA TRBV6-9 NA TGTGCCGGTCTGGGGGGCCGTGACCAAGACACCCAGTACTTC CAGLGGRDQDTQYF
TRBJ2-3 NA TRBV10-3 NA TGCGCCGCGGGGCTGGGGGCCAAAGATACTCAGTATTTT CAAGLGAKDTQYF
TRBJ2-1 NA TRBV6-2/TRBV6-3 TRBD2 TGTGCCAGCAGTTACTCGAGCGGGGGGGCTGCCCGGACCCAGTTCTTC CASSYSSGGAARTQFF
TRBJ1-5 few TRBV5-6 NA TGTGCCAGCAGCCGCAATCCTTTCTCTCGTTATAGCAATCAGCCCCAGCATTTT CASSRNPFSRYSNQPQHF
TRBJ1-3 many TRBV6-1 TRBD1 TGTGCCAGCAGAGGACAGGGGCTCTCTGGAAACACCATATATTTT CASRGQGLSGNTIYF
TRBJ2-2 NA TRBV6-5 NA TGTGCCAGCAGATTCTCCGGGGCTAGCGCCAGTGAGCTGTTTTTT CASRFSGASASELFF
TRBJ2-7 NA TRBV7-6 NA TGTGCCAGCACTCAAGGGGCTGCCTACGAGCAGTACTTC CASTQGAAYEQYF